This entry features one TCR beta chain sequence. What it binds is not known. The data derive from a study of cytomegalovirus exposure and HLA in healthy donors. General study findings and limits: Accurate HLA-A and HLA-B prediction from TCR beta sequences was reported for most subjects.

Germline CDR1 is SGHNT and CDR2 is YYREEE (reference sequence). The V end was cut by 4 bases, the J end by 3 bases, with 20 bases between. CDR3 size: 16 residues. The study ran its PCR with 60 Vbeta and 13 Jbeta primers. Measured with immunoSEQ multiplex PCR; TCRdb has only the in-frame clones, and not every one. The sample records 250,000 to 350,000 clones, about nine tenths being singletons. Material: PBMCs. The chain has TRBV5-4 and TRBJ2-7; tentative D call: TRBD2 (5 bases). The clonotype comes from a man aged 40-49 years in good health and CMV-seropositive. CDR3 in DNA: TGTGCCAGCAGCGATTGGAGAGAGGGCCAATTCTACGAGCAGTACTTC. Residues: CASSDWREGQFYEQYF.